A selection of T cell receptor beta chains follows, all from one sample in a study of radiotherapy plus CTLA-4 blockade in lung cancer. Using immunoSEQ multiplex PCR, the repertoire was profiled, and TCRdb retains in-frame clones only, with some absent. The table has about 85,000 clones, approximately 86% seen once. The material was peripheral blood, obtained from a patient treated with radiotherapy plus ipilimumab. All receptors derive from a human donor with non-small cell lung cancer who had a partial response to radiotherapy plus ipilimumab. Both conserved end residues are trimmed from each CDR3.

>11|TRBV15
ATSRVQGYEQY
>11|TRBV19
AGKNRGRLGYT
>14|TRBV5-5
ASSSVDRGSGEKLF
>10|TRBV2
ASSYQNYGYT
>12|TRBV6-5
ASSHTGGKNIQY
>15|TRBV2
ASSEARADAYNSPLH
>14|TRBV28
ASSTPRQGTSYEQY
>13|TRBV6-5
ASRTSGSRTDTQY
>12|TRBV10-3
ACRLAEGTDTQY
>12|TRBV5-1
ASSMGQGADTQY
>13|TRBV30
AWRPGTGWNQPQH
>12|TRBV6-1
ASSVGQSAEKLF
>12|TRBV5-1
ASSLERGTDTQY
>12|TRBV28
ASSLRIGRVEQY
>13|TRBV2
ASSSPGTSEETQY
>10|TRBV19
ASSWESDTQY
>11|TRBV5-1
ASSLTGSYEQY
>12|TRBV5-1
ASSKGQGVETQY
>13|TRBV18
ASSWDRSSTDTQY
>12|TRBV6-5
ATRRGGMGNEQF
>16|TRBV9
ASSVGWMAGPSTDTQY
>19|TRBV28
AGSPQPGRGRRTSGTGELF
>12|TRBV5-1
ASSVSVAGNEQF
>13|TRBV7-2
ASSSTGDSGNTIY
>13|TRBV6-5
ASRLTGTNTGELF
>19|TRBV4-1
ASSPVGLTGVEAGGTDTQY
>10|TRBV28
ASSLPREKLF
>13|TRBV18
ASSPQEGSPYEQY
>13|TRBV5-4
ASSLRPGSNQPQH
>15|TRBV5-4
ASSRTGRYATNEKLF
>14|TRBV15
ATSSRRLAERETQY
>9|TRBV6-1
ASSLGGTAF
>16|TRBV29-1
SVEVPLTSGRTPSEQY
>11|TRBV6-6
ASSYFGGYGYT
>11|TRBV6-6
ASSYSGQTEAF
>15|TRBV15
ATSRELTGAGANVLT
>13|TRBV30
AWRGLQHSTDTQY
>13|TRBV6-5
ASSYSTGGGYGYT
>13|TRBV7-3
ASSKQGAPPSGYT
>12|TRBV5-1
ASSPGREDTEAF
>13|TRBV9
ASSLGQGAAMGYT
>13|TRBV7-6
ASSYRDRVTDTQY